A single sample is the source of the 15 T cell receptor beta chains below, sequenced in a study of T-cell memory formation after mild COVID-19. Using its own MiXCR run on the 5' RACE reads, TCRdb lists one record per CDR3 protein. The sample includes more than 250,000 distinct CDR3 sequences, over 15% of them seen just once. Sequences were obtained from PBMCs or a T cell subset sorted from them (not recorded which). The receptors derive from a man younger than 30 who had mild COVID-19 (a few samples of this study predate the infection). Cell type and time point are not known.

This clonotype was counted ten times or more. The gene calls are TRBV4-3 and TRBJ2-6, with no clear D. The V end was cut by 0 bases, the J end by 1 base, with 7 bases between. CDR1 and CDR2 (germline): LGHNA, YSLEER. The CDR3 has 16 amino acids. The DNA for the CDR3 is TGCGCCAGCAGCCAAGATCTTGGGTCTGGGGCCAACGTCCTGACTTTC. This translates into CASSQDLGSGANVLTF.

There are a few counts of this clonotype. This chain links TRBV15 with TRBJ1-6, with D possibly matching TRBD1 (5 bases). V was cut by 0 bases and J by 9 bases, with 12 bases left in between. Germline values: CDR1 LNHNV, CDR2 YYDKDF (reference sequence). The CDR3 runs 15 residues. This CDR3 is CATSRDLDKSSPLHF. The CDR3 DNA sequence: TGTGCCACCAGCAGAGATCTGGACAAATCTTCACCCCTCCACTTT.

The chain recombines TRBV3-1 with TRBJ2-7; TRBD2 aligns across 8 bases. CDR1 LGHDT and CDR2 YNNKEL come from the germline V gene (reference sequence). The CDR3 sequence is 14 residues long. V was pared by 5 bases and J by 7 bases, with 10 bases of the junction left unmatched. The CDR3: CASSLRGGRREQYF. CDR3 nucleotides: TGTGCCAGCAGCTTACGGGGGGGCCGGAGGGAGCAGTACTTC.

The chain is built from TRBV7-9 and TRBJ2-6; D remains ambiguous. CDR1 is SEHNR and CDR2 is FQNEAQ in the germline V gene (reference sequence). Trimming shortened V by 6 bases and J by 1 base, and 4 bases separated the two germline ends. CDR3 length: 13 residues. This chain's CDR3 is CASRVSGANVLTF. CDR3 DNA: TGTGCCAGCAGGGTTTCTGGGGCCAACGTCCTGACTTTC.

The chain is built from TRBV7-9 and TRBJ1-1; 8 bases line up with TRBD1. The CDR3 sequence is 15 residues long. Germline lookup yields CDR1 SEHNR and CDR2 FQNEAQ (reference sequence). Germline trimming cut 1 base from V and 5 bases from J; bases unmatched to any gene: 6. This chain's CDR3 is CASSLVQGAGTEAFF. CDR3 coding DNA: TGTGCCAGCAGCTTAGTTCAGGGGGCGGGGACTGAAGCTTTCTTT.

The genes are TRBV11-3 and TRBJ2-3, with TRBD1 as a possible D gene (5 bases). Germline V gives CDR1 SGHNT, CDR2 YENEEA. The CDR3 loop spans 13 amino acids. The V and J ends lost 4 bases and 7 bases respectively, with 12 bases between them. The CDR3 bases are TGTGCCAGCAGCTCCGAAATGGGGCATACGCAGTATTTT. Its protein is CASSSEMGHTQYF.

The chain carries TRBV7-9 and TRBJ2-1; no reliable D call. Trimming left V 6 bases short and J 10 bases short, with 19 bases between. This CDR3 spans 14 amino acids. Germline V gene lookup returns CDR1 SEHNR and CDR2 FQNEAQ (reference sequence). The CDR3 nucleotides are TGTGCCAGCAGTCCCCGTGGTGACATGCCCGAGCAGTTCTTC. Translating it yields CASSPRGDMPEQFF. The entire variable domain, with the rest obtained from reference TRBV7-9 and TRBJ2-1, is as follows: DTGVSQNPRHKITKRGQNVTFRCDPISEHNRLYWYRQTLGQGPEFLTYFQNEAQLEKSRLLSDRFSAERPKGSFSTLEIQRTEQGDSAMYLCASSPRGDMPEQFFGPGTRLTVL.

This clonotype was recorded a few times. The CDR3 DNA sequence: TGTGCCAGCAGCTTGCCTTGGGGCTCCCGCTCCTACGAGCAGTACTTC. Protein: CASSLPWGSRSYEQYF. The chain carries TRBV5-5 and TRBJ2-7; D may be TRBD1 (5 bases). The CDR3 is made up of 16 amino acids. Trimming took 1 base from V and 0 from J, leaving 14 bases between them. Germline V lookup: CDR1 SGHKS, CDR2 YYEKEE (reference sequence).

The gene calls are TRBV7-8 and TRBJ1-5; 11 positions agree with TRBD1. J was trimmed by 5 bases and V by 5 bases; bases with no gene match: 5. Germline CDR1 and CDR2: SGHVS and FQNEAQ. This CDR3 comprises 15 residues. CDR3 loop: CASSPRDRGYQPQHF. The CDR3 DNA follows: TGTGCCAGCAGCCCCCGGGACAGGGGGTATCAGCCCCAGCATTTT. Full variable domain (outside the CDR3, taken from reference TRBV7-8 and TRBJ1-5): GAGVSQSPRYKVAKRGQDVALRCDPISGHVSLFWYQQALGQGPEFLTYFQNEAQLDKSGLPSDRFFAERPEGSVSTLKIQRTQQEDSAVYLCASSPRDRGYQPQHFGDGTRLSIL.

This clonotype was observed at least ten times. The rearrangement links TRBV4-1 to TRBJ2-1; D not resolved. Trimming removed 1 base from V and 2 bases from J, with 12 bases in between. This CDR3 contains 16 residues. Germline V gives CDR1 MGHRA, CDR2 YSYEKL. The CDR3 here is CASSQVDLITYNEQFF. CDR3 DNA sequence: TGCGCCAGCAGCCAAGTTGACCTGATAACCTACAATGAGCAGTTCTTC.

V and J are TRBV12-3 or TRBV12-4 and TRBJ1-2, with D unresolved. Trimming took 4 bases from V and 6 from J, leaving 12 bases between them. The CDR3 extends over 13 amino acids. The CDR3 reads CASSYTSRDGYTF. The CDR3 DNA reads TGTGCCAGCAGTTACACTTCGAGGGATGGCTACACCTTC.

This clonotype has more than one count but fewer than ten. The chain uses TRBV27 and TRBJ1-6, with 8 bases matching TRBD1. V was clipped by 6 bases and J by 14 bases; unmatched bases: 6. The CDR3 contains 12 residues. The germline V gene has CDR1 MNHEY and CDR2 SMNVEV (reference sequence). CDR3 coding DNA: TGTGCCAGCAGCCCGGACAGGGTGGCCCTCCACTTT. This encodes CASSPDRVALHF.

This clonotype was seen only a few times. This chain uses TRBV7-2 with TRBJ1-6, with D possibly being TRBD1 (5 bases). This CDR3 has 15 residues. From germline, CDR1 is SGHTA and CDR2 FQGNSA. The V end lost 5 bases, the J end lost 3 bases, and 11 bases lay between the germline ends. The CDR3 spells CASSVGHFYNSPLHF. CDR3 coding DNA: TGTGCCAGCAGCGTTGGACATTTCTATAATTCACCCCTCCACTTT.

This clonotype was observed a handful of times. V gene TRBV12-3 or TRBV12-4 combines with J gene TRBJ2-2, with a tentative D call TRBD1 (6 bases). This CDR3 is built from 14 residues. Trimming pared 6 bases from V and 6 bases from J, leaving 14 bases between. For the CDR3, the DNA is TGTGCCAGCAGCCCCTGGGGGCCACCCGGGGAGCTGTTTTTT. It specifies CASSPWGPPGELFF.

This clonotype has more than one count but fewer than ten. This rearrangement joins TRBV14 to TRBJ2-1; TRBD2 matches at 10 bases. The trim removed 1 base at V and 5 bases at J, leaving 5 bases unmatched. This CDR3 spans 16 amino acids. Germline CDR1 reads SGHDN; CDR2 reads FVKESK. The DNA for the CDR3 is TGTGCCAGCAGCCAAGGGTCTAGCGGGGGCCACAATGAGCAGTTCTTC. This gives the protein CASSQGSSGGHNEQFF.